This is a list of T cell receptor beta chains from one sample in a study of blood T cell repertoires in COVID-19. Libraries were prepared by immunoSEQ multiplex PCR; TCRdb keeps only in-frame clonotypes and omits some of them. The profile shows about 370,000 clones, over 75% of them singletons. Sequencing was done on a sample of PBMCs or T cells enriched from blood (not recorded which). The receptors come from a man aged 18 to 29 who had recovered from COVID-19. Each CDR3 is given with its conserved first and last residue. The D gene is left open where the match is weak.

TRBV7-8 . CASSFGSPWREEAFF
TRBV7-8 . CASSLVGARDTQYF
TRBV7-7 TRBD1 CAVWDRKNTEAFF
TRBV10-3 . CAISDWALYEQYF
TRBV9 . CASSKQGSGNTIYF
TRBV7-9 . CASSLARDPYNEQFF
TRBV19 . CASSRWAYSGNTIYF
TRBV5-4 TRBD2 CASSGQRGGRETQYF
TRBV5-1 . CASSEGPDTGELFF
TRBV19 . CASIPVWSSMNTEAFF
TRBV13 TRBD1 CASSHRDRAYEQYF
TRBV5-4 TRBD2 CASSPRLAGTYNEQFF
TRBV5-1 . CASSPGPGGSNQPQHF
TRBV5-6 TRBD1 CASSLLGVGTGGTEAFF
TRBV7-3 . CASSPAVGAGELFF
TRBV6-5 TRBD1 CASRQRTGYGYTF
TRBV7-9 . CASSFRTVTAYNEQFF
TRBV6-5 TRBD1 CASSPRDRGNTEAFF
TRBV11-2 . CASSLTLGQNVLTF
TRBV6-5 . CASSRQGSISPLHF
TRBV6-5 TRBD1 CASSPGTGGFGYTF
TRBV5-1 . CASSLEGRGAWNTEAFF
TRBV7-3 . CASSLNEGDTQYF
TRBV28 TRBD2 CASSSTSRYNEQFF
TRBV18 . CASSPSPGDGYTF
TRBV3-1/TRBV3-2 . CASSQVTKFNGRTYEQYF
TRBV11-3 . CASSLGFAALYNEQFF
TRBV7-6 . CASSWGVGQPQHF
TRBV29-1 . CSVSGEFYEQYF
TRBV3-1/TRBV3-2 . CASSAGYEQYF
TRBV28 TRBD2 CASSRFRTSGVRSYNEQFF
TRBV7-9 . CASSRSTGELFF
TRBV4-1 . CASSQDRQQPQHF
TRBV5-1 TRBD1 CASSLADRGPGYTF
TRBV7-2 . CASSLIPRATAGELFF
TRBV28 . CATRQSTDTQYF
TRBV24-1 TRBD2 CATSALGTSGTTGELFF
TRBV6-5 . CASSYPRGARYEQYF
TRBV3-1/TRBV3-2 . CASSQDWRAYQFF
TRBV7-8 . CASSFSSGELFF